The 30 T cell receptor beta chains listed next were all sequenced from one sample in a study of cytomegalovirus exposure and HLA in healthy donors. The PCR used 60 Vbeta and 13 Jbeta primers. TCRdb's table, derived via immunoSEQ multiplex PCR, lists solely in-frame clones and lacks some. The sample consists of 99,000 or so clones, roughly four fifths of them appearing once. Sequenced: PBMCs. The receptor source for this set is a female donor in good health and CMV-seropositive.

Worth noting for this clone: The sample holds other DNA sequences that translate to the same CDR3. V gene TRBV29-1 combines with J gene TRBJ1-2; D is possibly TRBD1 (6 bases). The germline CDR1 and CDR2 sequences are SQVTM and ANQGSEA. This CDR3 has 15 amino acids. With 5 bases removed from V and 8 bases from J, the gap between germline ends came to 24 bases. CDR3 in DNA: TGCAGCGTTCCTTTAAGGCCGACAGGTACTGAAGGCTACACCTTC. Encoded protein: CSVPLRPTGTEGYTF.

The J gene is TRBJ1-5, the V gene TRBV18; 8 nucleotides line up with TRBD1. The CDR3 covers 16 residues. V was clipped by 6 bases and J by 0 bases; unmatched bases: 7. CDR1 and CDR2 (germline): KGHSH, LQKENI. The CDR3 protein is CASSLGTGYSNQPQHF. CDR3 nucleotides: TGTGCCAGCTCGCTGGGGACAGGCTATAGCAATCAGCCCCAGCATTTT.

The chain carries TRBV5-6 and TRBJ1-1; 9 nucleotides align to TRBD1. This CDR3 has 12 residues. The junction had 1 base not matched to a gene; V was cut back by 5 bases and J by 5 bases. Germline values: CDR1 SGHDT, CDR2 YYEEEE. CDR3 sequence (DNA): TGTGCCAGCAGGGACAGGGGAACTGAAGCTTTCTTT. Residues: CASRDRGTEAFF.

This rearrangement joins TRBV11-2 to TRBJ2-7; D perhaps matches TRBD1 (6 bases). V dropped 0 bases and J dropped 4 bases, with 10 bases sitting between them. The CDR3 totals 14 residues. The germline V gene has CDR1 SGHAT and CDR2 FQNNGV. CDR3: CASSLERGQYEQYF. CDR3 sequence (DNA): TGTGCCAGCAGCTTAGAGAGAGGACAGTACGAGCAGTACTTC.

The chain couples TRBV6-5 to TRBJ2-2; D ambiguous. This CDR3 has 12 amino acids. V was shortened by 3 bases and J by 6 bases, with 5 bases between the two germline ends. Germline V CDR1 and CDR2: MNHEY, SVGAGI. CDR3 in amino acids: CASSYRAGELFF. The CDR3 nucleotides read TGTGCCAGCAGTTATCGGGCCGGGGAGCTGTTTTTT.

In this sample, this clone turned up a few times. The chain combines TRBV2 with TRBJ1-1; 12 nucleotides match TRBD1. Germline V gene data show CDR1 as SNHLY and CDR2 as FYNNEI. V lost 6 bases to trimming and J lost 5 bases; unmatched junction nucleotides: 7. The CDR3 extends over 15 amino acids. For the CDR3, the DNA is TGTGCCAGCAGAGGGGACAGGGGGCTTAGGACTGAAGCTTTCTTT. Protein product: CASRGDRGLRTEAFF. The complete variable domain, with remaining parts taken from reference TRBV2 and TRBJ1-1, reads EPEVTQTPSHQVTQMGQEVILRCVPISNHLYFYWYRQILGQKVEFLVSFYNNEISEKSEIFDDQFSVERPDGSNFTLKIRSTKLEDSAMYFCASRGDRGLRTEAFFGQGTRLTVV.

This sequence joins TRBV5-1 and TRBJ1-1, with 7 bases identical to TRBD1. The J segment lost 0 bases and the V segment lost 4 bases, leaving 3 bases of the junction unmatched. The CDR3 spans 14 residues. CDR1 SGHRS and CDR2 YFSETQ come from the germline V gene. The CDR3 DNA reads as TGCGCCAGCAGCCGGGACAGTATGAACACTGAAGCTTTCTTT. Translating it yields CASSRDSMNTEAFF. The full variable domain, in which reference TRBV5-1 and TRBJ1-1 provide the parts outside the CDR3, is KAGVTQTPRYLIKTRGQQVTLSCSPISGHRSVSWYQQTPGQGLQFLFEYFSETQRNKGNFPGRFSGRQFSNSRSEMNVSTLELGDSALYLCASSRDSMNTEAFFGQGTRLTVV.

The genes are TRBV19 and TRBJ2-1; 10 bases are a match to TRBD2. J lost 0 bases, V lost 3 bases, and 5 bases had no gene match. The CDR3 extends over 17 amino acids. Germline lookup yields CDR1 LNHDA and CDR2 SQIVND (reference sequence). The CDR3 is CASSILRTSGSYNEQFF. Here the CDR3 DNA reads TGTGCCAGTAGTATTCTCCGGACTAGCGGCTCCTACAATGAGCAGTTCTTC.

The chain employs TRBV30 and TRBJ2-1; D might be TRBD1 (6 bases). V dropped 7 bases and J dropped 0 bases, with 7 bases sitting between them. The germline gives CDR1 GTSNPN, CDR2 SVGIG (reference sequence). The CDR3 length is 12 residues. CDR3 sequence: CALGASYNEQFF. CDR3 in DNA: TGTGCCTTGGGGGCCTCCTACAATGAGCAGTTCTTC. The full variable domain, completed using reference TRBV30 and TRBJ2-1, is SQTIHQWPATLVQPVGSPLSLECTVEGTSNPNLYWYRQAAGRGLQLLFYSVGIGQISSEVPQNLSASRPQDRQFILSSKKLLLSDSGFYLCALGASYNEQFFGPGTRLTVL.

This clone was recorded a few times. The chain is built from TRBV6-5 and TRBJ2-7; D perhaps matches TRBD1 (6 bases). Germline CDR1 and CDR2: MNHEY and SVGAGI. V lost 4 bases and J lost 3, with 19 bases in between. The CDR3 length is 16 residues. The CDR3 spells CASSFLRTAGLYEQYF. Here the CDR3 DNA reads TGTGCCAGCAGTTTTTTGCGGACAGCCGGCCTCTACGAGCAGTACTTC.

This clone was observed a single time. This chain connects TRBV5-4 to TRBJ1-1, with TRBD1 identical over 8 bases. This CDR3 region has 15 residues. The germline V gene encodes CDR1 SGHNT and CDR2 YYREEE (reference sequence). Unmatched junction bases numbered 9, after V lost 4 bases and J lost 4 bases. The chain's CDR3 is CASSKGQGGSTEAFF. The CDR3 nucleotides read TGTGCCAGCAGCAAAGGACAGGGAGGAAGCACTGAAGCTTTCTTT.

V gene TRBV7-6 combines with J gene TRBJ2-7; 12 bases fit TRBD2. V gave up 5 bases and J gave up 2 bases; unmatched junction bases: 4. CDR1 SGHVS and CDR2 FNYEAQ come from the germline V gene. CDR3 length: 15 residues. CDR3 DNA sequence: TGTGCCAGCAGCCCTAGCGGGAGGGTCCCCTACGAGCAGTACTTC. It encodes CASSPSGRVPYEQYF.

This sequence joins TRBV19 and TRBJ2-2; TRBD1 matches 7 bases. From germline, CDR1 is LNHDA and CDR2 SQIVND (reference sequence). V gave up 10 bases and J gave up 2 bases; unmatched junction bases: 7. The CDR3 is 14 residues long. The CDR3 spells CATEGTVNTGELFF. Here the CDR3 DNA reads TGTGCCACCGAAGGGACAGTCAACACCGGGGAGCTGTTTTTT.

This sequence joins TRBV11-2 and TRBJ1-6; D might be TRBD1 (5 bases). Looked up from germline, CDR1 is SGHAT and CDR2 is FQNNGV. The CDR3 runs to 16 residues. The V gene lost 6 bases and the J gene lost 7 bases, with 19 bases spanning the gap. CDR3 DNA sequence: TGTGCCAGCAGGGGTAGGGGAGGTATGGTCAATTCACCCCTCCACTTT. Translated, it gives CASRGRGGMVNSPLHF.

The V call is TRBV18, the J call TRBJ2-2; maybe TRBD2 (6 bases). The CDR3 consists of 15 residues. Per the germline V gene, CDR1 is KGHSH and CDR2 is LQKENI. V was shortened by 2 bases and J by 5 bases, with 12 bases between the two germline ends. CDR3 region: CASSPGGTTTGELFF. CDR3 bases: TGTGCCAGCTCACCAGGGGGGACGACAACCGGGGAGCTGTTTTTT.

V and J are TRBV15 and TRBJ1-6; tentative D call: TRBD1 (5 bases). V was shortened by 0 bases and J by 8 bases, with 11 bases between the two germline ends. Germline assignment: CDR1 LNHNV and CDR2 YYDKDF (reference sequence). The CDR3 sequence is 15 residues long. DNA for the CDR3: TGTGCCACCAGCAGAGATCTTCAGGGATATTCACCCCTCCACTTT. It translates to CATSRDLQGYSPLHF.

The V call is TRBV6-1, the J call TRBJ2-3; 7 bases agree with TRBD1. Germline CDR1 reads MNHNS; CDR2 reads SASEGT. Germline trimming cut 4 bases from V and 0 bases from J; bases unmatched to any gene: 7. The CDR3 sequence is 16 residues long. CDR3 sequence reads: CASSVGTDASTDTQYF. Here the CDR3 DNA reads TGTGCCAGCAGTGTGGGGACAGATGCTAGCACAGATACGCAGTATTTT.

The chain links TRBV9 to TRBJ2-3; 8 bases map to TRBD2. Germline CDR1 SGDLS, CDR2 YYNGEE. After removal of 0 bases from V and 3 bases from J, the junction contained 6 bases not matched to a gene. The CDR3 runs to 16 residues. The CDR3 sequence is CASSVESGSLTDTQYF. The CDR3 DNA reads TGTGCCAGCAGCGTAGAAAGCGGGAGTTTAACAGATACGCAGTATTTT.

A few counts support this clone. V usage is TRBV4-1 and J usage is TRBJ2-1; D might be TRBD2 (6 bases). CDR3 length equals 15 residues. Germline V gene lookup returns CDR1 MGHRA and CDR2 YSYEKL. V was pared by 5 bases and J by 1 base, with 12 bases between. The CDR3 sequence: CASSGEEGSYNEQFF. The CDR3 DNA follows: TGCGCCAGCAGCGGGGAGGAGGGGTCCTACAATGAGCAGTTCTTC.

The CDR3 protein is CASSFGQPQHF. The CDR3 DNA sequence: TGTGCCAGCAGCTTCGGTCAGCCCCAGCATTTT. This rearrangement joins TRBV12-1 to TRBJ1-5. TRBV12-1 is a pseudogene. This CDR3 comprises 11 residues.

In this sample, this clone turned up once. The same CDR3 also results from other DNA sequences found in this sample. The DNA for the CDR3 is TGTGCCAGCAGTCTATTCGGACAAAAGAACACTGAAGCTTTCTTT. Its protein product is CASSLFGQKNTEAFF. The V gene is TRBV25-1, the J gene TRBJ1-1, with D possibly matching TRBD1 (5 bases). CDR3 length: 15 residues. Germline values: CDR1 MGHDK, CDR2 SYGVNS. The V and J ends lost 5 bases and 1 base respectively, with 14 bases between them. The full variable domain, with the rest looked up from reference TRBV25-1 and TRBJ1-1, is EADIYQTPRYLVIGTGKKITLECSQTMGHDKMYWYQQDPGMELHLIHYSYGVNSTEKGDLSSESTVSRIRTEHFPLTLESARPSHTSQYLCASSLFGQKNTEAFFGQGTRLTVV.

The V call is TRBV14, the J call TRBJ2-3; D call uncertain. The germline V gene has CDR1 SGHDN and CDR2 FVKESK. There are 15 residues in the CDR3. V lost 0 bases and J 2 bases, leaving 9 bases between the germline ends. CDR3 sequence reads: CASSQDGDYTDTQYF. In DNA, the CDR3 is TGTGCCAGCAGCCAAGACGGTGATTACACAGATACGCAGTATTTT.

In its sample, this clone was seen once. Here the CDR3 DNA reads TGCAGCGTTGACGTAACAGGGGTAATTAATGAGCAGTTCTTC. It is translated as CSVDVTGVINEQFF. The rearrangement uses TRBV29-1 and TRBJ2-1; 7 bases agree with TRBD1. The CDR3 runs to 14 residues. V lost 3 bases and J lost 7; bases outside the gene matches: 9. Germline V gene lookup returns CDR1 SQVTM and CDR2 ANQGSEA.

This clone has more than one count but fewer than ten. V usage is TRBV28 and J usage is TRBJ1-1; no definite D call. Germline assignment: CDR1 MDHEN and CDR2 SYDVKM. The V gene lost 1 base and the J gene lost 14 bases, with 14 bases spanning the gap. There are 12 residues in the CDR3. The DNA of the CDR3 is TGTGCCAGCAGTTTATCGGCAGGTGAGTGCTTCTTT. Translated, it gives CASSLSAGECFF.

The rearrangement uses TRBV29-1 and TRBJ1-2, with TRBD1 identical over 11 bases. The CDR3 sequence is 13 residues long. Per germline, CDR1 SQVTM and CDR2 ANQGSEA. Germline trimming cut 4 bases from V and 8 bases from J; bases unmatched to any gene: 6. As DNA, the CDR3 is TGCAGCGTTGGGCCGGGACAGGGGGAGGGCTACACCTTC. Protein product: CSVGPGQGEGYTF.

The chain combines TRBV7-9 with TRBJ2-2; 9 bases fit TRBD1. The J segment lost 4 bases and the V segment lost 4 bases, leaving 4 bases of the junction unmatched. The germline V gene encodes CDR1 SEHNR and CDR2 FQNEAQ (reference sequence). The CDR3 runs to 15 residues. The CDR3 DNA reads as TGTGCCAGCAGCTCTACAGGGGGCGGCACCGGGGAGCTGTTTTTT. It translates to CASSSTGGGTGELFF.

The CDR3 DNA sequence: TGTGCCAGCTACGATTGGACAAAGGAGCATTTT. Translating gives CASYDWTKEHF. V usage is TRBV6-7 and J usage is TRBJ1-5, with D tentatively TRBD1 (5 bases). TRBV6-7 is sorted into the ORF group, with uncertain function. V was pared by 8 bases and J by 14 bases, with 16 bases between. CDR3 size: 11 residues.

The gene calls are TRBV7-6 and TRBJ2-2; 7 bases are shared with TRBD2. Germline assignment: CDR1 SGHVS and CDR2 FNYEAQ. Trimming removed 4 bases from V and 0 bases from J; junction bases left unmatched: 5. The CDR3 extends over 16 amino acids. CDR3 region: CASSSTSGANTGELFF. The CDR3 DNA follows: TGTGCCAGCAGCTCGACAAGCGGGGCGAACACCGGGGAGCTGTTTTTT.

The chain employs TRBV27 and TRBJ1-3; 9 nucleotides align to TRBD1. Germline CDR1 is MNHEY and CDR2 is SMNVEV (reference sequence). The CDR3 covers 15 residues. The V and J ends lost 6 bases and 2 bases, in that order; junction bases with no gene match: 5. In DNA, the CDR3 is TGTGCCAGCAGACTGGGACAGGGCGCTGGAAACACCATATATTTT. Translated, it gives CASRLGQGAGNTIYF.

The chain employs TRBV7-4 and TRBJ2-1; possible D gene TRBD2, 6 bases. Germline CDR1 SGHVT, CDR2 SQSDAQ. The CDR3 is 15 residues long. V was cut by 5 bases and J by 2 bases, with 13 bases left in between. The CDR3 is CASSATGVPYNEQFF. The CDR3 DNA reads TGTGCCAGCAGCGCCACGGGAGTCCCCTACAATGAGCAGTTCTTC.